Listed below are T cell receptor beta chains from one sample, sequenced in a study of control samples from healthy donors and cancer patients. Libraries were prepared by immunoSEQ multiplex PCR; TCRdb keeps only in-frame clonotypes and omits some of them. This table holds about 51,000 clones, roughly 90% found once. Sequences were obtained from PBMCs. These receptors all come from a man between 40 and 49 years old with colorectal cancer. The CDR3 runs from the conserved cysteine through the conserved F or W. The D gene is left open where the match is weak. A clone size is listed for some rows: how often the clone was seen (once, few, many), or a class if it is expanded.

D gene: .; V gene: TRBV19; J gene: TRBJ1-6; clone size: .; CDR3 DNA: TGTGCCGGAGGCAGAAACGGCAATTCACCCCTCCACTTT; CDR3 protein: CAGGRNGNSPLHF
D gene: .; V gene: TRBV9; J gene: TRBJ2-4; clone size: .; CDR3 DNA: TGTGCCAGCAGCGTTAGCGCACAAGGGGACATTCAGTACTTC; CDR3 protein: CASSVSAQGDIQYF
D gene: .; V gene: TRBV10-3; J gene: TRBJ2-7; clone size: .; CDR3 DNA: TGTGCCATCAGTGACCACGGGGGAGTCGGCGAGCAGTACTTC; CDR3 protein: CAISDHGGVGEQYF
D gene: .; V gene: TRBV7-9; J gene: TRBJ1-6; clone size: .; CDR3 DNA: TGTGCCAGCAGCTCGGTCGGGGGGGGGCGGTCACCCCTCCACTTT; CDR3 protein: CASSSVGGGRSPLHF
D gene: .; V gene: TRBV18; J gene: TRBJ1-2; clone size: .; CDR3 DNA: TGTGCCAGCTCACCCCGACCTAGCGGGAACTATGGCTACACCTTC; CDR3 protein: CASSPRPSGNYGYTF
D gene: TRBD1; V gene: TRBV25-1; J gene: TRBJ1-2; clone size: .; CDR3 DNA: TGTGCCAGCAGTGGAGGGACAGCCTATGGCTACACCTTC; CDR3 protein: CASSGGTAYGYTF
D gene: .; V gene: TRBV18; J gene: TRBJ1-2; clone size: .; CDR3 DNA: TGTGCCAGCTCACCACCGCGGCAAAGCTATGGCTACACCTTC; CDR3 protein: CASSPPRQSYGYTF
D gene: TRBD1; V gene: TRBV15; J gene: TRBJ1-1; clone size: .; CDR3 DNA: TGTGCCACCAGAAGCCTACAGGGGTTAAGGACTGAAGCTTTCTTT; CDR3 protein: CATRSLQGLRTEAFF
D gene: .; V gene: TRBV5-4; J gene: TRBJ1-2; clone size: .; CDR3 DNA: TGTGCCAGCAGCCTTGGGGCGGACGGCTACACCTTC; CDR3 protein: CASSLGADGYTF
D gene: .; V gene: TRBV7-9; J gene: TRBJ2-7; clone size: .; CDR3 DNA: TGTGCCAGCAGCTTAGGAGGGACTGCGGAATACGAGCAGTACTTC; CDR3 protein: CASSLGGTAEYEQYF
D gene: .; V gene: TRBV7-8; J gene: TRBJ1-5; clone size: few; CDR3 DNA: TGTGCCAGCAGCCCCCGAAATCAGCCCCAGCATTTT; CDR3 protein: CASSPRNQPQHF
D gene: .; V gene: TRBV10-3; J gene: TRBJ2-1; clone size: .; CDR3 DNA: TGTGCCATCAGTGGGGAAGAGAGGGCCGTCGATGGTGAGCAGTTCTTC; CDR3 protein: CAISGEERAVDGEQFF
D gene: TRBD1; V gene: TRBV6-6; J gene: TRBJ1-5; clone size: .; CDR3 DNA: TGTGCCAGCGAGACGAGTACAGGGGTTACTCAGCCCCAGCATTTT; CDR3 protein: CASETSTGVTQPQHF
D gene: TRBD2; V gene: TRBV10-3; J gene: TRBJ2-3; clone size: .; CDR3 DNA: TGTGCCATCAGCGGTCCCAGACTAGCGGGGCCTAGCACAGATACGCAGTATTTT; CDR3 protein: CAISGPRLAGPSTDTQYF
D gene: .; V gene: TRBV18; J gene: TRBJ2-3; clone size: once; CDR3 DNA: TGTGCCAGCTCACTGGGACTTGGCACAGATACGCAGTATTTT; CDR3 protein: CASSLGLGTDTQYF
D gene: .; V gene: TRBV10-3; J gene: TRBJ2-2; clone size: .; CDR3 DNA: TGTGCCATCAGTGCGACAGGTTTCGGGGAGCTGTTTTTT; CDR3 protein: CAISATGFGELFF
D gene: .; V gene: TRBV6-5; J gene: TRBJ2-2; clone size: .; CDR3 DNA: TGTGCCAGCAGTTCCTGGACAGAGAACACCGGGGAGCTGTTTTTT; CDR3 protein: CASSSWTENTGELFF
D gene: .; V gene: TRBV5-6; J gene: TRBJ1-3; clone size: .; CDR3 DNA: TGTGCCAGCAGCTTCGCAGGGAACGGAAACACCATATATTTT; CDR3 protein: CASSFAGNGNTIYF
D gene: .; V gene: TRBV9; J gene: TRBJ2-1; clone size: .; CDR3 DNA: TGTGCCAGCAGCGTAGAGTTCACAACCTACAATGAGCAGTTCTTC; CDR3 protein: CASSVEFTTYNEQFF
D gene: TRBD1; V gene: TRBV5-1; J gene: TRBJ1-4; clone size: .; CDR3 DNA: TGCGCCAGCCAGGGGGCGCCTAATGAAAAACTGTTTTTT; CDR3 protein: CASQGAPNEKLFF
D gene: .; V gene: TRBV28; J gene: TRBJ2-2; clone size: .; CDR3 DNA: TGTGCCAGCAGTTTCCGGGGAAAGAACACCGGGGAGCTGTTTTTT; CDR3 protein: CASSFRGKNTGELFF
D gene: .; V gene: TRBV9; J gene: TRBJ2-2; clone size: .; CDR3 DNA: TGTGCCAGCAGCGTAGACCAGGGGATAGGCGGAACCGGGGAGCTGTTTTTT; CDR3 protein: CASSVDQGIGGTGELFF
D gene: .; V gene: TRBV4-3; J gene: TRBJ2-7; clone size: .; CDR3 DNA: TGCGCCAGCAGCCACGGGACGGCCTCCTACGAGCAGTACTTC; CDR3 protein: CASSHGTASYEQYF
D gene: TRBD1; V gene: TRBV9; J gene: TRBJ1-4; clone size: once; CDR3 DNA: TGTGCCAGCAGCCCCCGGACAGGGGACAAACTGTTTTTT; CDR3 protein: CASSPRTGDKLFF
D gene: TRBD2; V gene: TRBV4-1; J gene: TRBJ2-3; clone size: .; CDR3 DNA: TGCGCCAGCAGCCAAGTATTAGCGGGAGAAGATACGCAGTATTTT; CDR3 protein: CASSQVLAGEDTQYF
D gene: .; V gene: TRBV5-1; J gene: TRBJ1-4; clone size: .; CDR3 DNA: TGCGCCAGCAGCTTGTTTCGGGGAGGGCAGGATGAAAAACTGTTTTTT; CDR3 protein: CASSLFRGGQDEKLFF
D gene: .; V gene: TRBV12-5; J gene: TRBJ2-1; clone size: .; CDR3 DNA: TGTGCTAGTGGTTTGGGGCTGGGTGTGGGAGAGGGGGGCAATGAGCAGTTCTTC; CDR3 protein: CASGLGLGVGEGGNEQFF
D gene: TRBD1; V gene: TRBV4-1; J gene: TRBJ2-7; clone size: .; CDR3 DNA: TGCGCCAGCAGCCAAAGAACCGGGACAGACAAATACGAGCAGTACTTC; CDR3 protein: CASSQRTGTDKYEQYF
D gene: .; V gene: TRBV4-3; J gene: TRBJ2-2; clone size: .; CDR3 DNA: TGCGCCAGCAGCCAAGGTGTAGCTAGCGAGAACACCGGGGAGCTGTTTTTT; CDR3 protein: CASSQGVASENTGELFF
D gene: TRBD1; V gene: TRBV4-1; J gene: TRBJ2-7; clone size: once; CDR3 DNA: TGCGCCAGCAGCCAAGAAGACAGGGGGACCTACGAGCAGTACTTC; CDR3 protein: CASSQEDRGTYEQYF
D gene: TRBD2; V gene: TRBV7-9; J gene: TRBJ2-5; clone size: .; CDR3 DNA: TGTGCCAGCAGCTCTAGCGGGGCTCAGTTTGAGGCCCAGTACTTC; CDR3 protein: CASSSSGAQFEAQYF
D gene: TRBD1; V gene: TRBV9; J gene: TRBJ1-1; clone size: .; CDR3 DNA: TGTGCCAGCAGCGTAGTGGGACAGGGAATCATGAACACTGAAGCTTTCTTT; CDR3 protein: CASSVVGQGIMNTEAFF
D gene: TRBD1; V gene: TRBV2; J gene: TRBJ1-2; clone size: .; CDR3 DNA: TGTGCCAGCAGAAGAGACAGGGGGCGAGATGGCTACACCTTC; CDR3 protein: CASRRDRGRDGYTF
D gene: .; V gene: TRBV2; J gene: TRBJ2-3; clone size: .; CDR3 DNA: TGTGCCAGCAGTCGGGAGAGGGCGTCCACAGATACGCAGTATTTT; CDR3 protein: CASSRERASTDTQYF
D gene: .; V gene: TRBV2; J gene: TRBJ1-1; clone size: few; CDR3 DNA: TGTGCCAGCAGACCAGAGGACACTGAAGCTTTCTTT; CDR3 protein: CASRPEDTEAFF
D gene: .; V gene: TRBV11-2; J gene: TRBJ1-3; clone size: .; CDR3 DNA: TGTGCCAGCAGCTTCCTATCTGACCCCGGAAACACCACATATTTT; CDR3 protein: CASSFLSDPGNTTYF
D gene: TRBD2; V gene: TRBV3-1/TRBV3-2; J gene: TRBJ2-1; clone size: .; CDR3 DNA: TGTGCCAGCAGCGGTAGCGGGAGTTTTGATGAGCAGTTCTTC; CDR3 protein: CASSGSGSFDEQFF
D gene: .; V gene: TRBV27; J gene: TRBJ1-2; clone size: .; CDR3 DNA: TGTGCCAGCAGCAACGTAGGCCTCAGGGTGGAGGGCTACACCTTC; CDR3 protein: CASSNVGLRVEGYTF
D gene: .; V gene: TRBV9; J gene: TRBJ2-2; clone size: .; CDR3 DNA: TGTGCCAGCAGCGTTCAATTGAACACCGGGGAGCTGTTTTTT; CDR3 protein: CASSVQLNTGELFF
D gene: TRBD2; V gene: TRBV18; J gene: TRBJ2-7; clone size: .; CDR3 DNA: TGTGCCAGCTCAACCGGACTAGCGGGAGCCTACGAGCAGTACTTC; CDR3 protein: CASSTGLAGAYEQYF
D gene: .; V gene: TRBV5-4; J gene: TRBJ2-3; clone size: .; CDR3 DNA: TGTGCCAGCAGCTTCGTAGTAGCAGACGCAGATACGCAGTATTTT; CDR3 protein: CASSFVVADADTQYF
D gene: TRBD2; V gene: TRBV27; J gene: TRBJ2-7; clone size: .; CDR3 DNA: TGTGCCAGCAGTTTGCGGGAGGGTCTCGACGAGCAGTACTTC; CDR3 protein: CASSLREGLDEQYF
D gene: .; V gene: TRBV5-6; J gene: TRBJ1-6; clone size: .; CDR3 DNA: TGTGCCAGCAGCTTAAGTAATTCACCCCTCCACTTT; CDR3 protein: CASSLSNSPLHF
D gene: .; V gene: TRBV28; J gene: TRBJ2-7; clone size: .; CDR3 DNA: TGTGCCAGCAGTTGGACGCCTGGCGAGCAGTACTTC; CDR3 protein: CASSWTPGEQYF